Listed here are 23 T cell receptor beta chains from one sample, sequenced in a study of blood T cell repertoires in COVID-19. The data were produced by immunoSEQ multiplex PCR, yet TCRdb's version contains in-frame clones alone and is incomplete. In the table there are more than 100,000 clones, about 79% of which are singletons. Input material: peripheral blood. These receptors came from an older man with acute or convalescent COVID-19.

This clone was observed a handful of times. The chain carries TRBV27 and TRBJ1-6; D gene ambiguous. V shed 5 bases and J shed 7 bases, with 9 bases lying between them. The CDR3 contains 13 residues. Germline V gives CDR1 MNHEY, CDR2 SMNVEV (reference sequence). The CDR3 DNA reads TGTGCCAGCAGTGGATCAGGCAATTCACCCCTCCACTTT. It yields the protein CASSGSGNSPLHF.

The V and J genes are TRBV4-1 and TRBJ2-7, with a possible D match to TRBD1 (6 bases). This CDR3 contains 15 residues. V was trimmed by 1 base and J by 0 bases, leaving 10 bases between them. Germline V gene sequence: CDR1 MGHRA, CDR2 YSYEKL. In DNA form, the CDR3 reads TGCGCCAGCAGCCAAGTCGAAGGGGGCTCCTACGAGCAGTACTTC. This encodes CASSQVEGGSYEQYF.

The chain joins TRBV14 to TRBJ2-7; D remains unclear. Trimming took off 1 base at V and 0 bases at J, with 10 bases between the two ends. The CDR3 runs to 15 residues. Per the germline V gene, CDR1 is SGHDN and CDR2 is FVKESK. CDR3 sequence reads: CASSQAPGPSYEQYF. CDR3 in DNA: TGTGCCAGCAGCCAAGCCCCGGGTCCCTCCTACGAGCAGTACTTC.

In DNA form, the CDR3 reads TGTGCCAGCAGCCCCAGGACTACCCTCAATGAGCAGTTCTTC. It translates to CASSPRTTLNEQFF. V usage is TRBV9 and J usage is TRBJ2-1; perhaps TRBD2 as D (6 bases). CDR1 is SGDLS and CDR2 is YYNGEE in the germline V gene. Deletions cut 4 bases from V and 6 bases from J, with 14 bases between. The CDR3 consists of 14 residues.

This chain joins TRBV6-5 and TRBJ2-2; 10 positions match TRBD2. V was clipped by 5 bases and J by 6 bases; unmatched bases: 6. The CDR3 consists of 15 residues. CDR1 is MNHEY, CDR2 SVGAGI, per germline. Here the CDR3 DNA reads TGTGCCAGCAGTAGCGGGGGGGCAAATCCCGGGGAGCTGTTTTTT. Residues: CASSSGGANPGELFF.

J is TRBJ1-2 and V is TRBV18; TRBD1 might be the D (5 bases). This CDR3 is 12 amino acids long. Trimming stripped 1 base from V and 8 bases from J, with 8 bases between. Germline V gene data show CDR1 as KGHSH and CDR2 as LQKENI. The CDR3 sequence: CASSPQQDGYTF. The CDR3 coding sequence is TGTGCCAGCTCACCACAACAGGACGGCTACACCTTC. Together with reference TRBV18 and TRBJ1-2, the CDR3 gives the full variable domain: NAGVMQNPRHLVRRRGQEARLRCSPMKGHSHVYWYRQLPEEGLKFMVYLQKENIIDESGMPKERFSAEFPKEGPSILRIQQVVRGDSAAYFCASSPQQDGYTFGSGTRLTVV.

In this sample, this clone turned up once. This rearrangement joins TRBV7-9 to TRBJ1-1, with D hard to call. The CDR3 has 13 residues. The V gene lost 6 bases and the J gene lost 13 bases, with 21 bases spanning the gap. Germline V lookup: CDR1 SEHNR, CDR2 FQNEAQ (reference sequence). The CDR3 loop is CASSSTGIPGGFF. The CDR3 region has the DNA TGTGCCAGCAGTTCCACCGGGATTCCGGGAGGTTTCTTT.

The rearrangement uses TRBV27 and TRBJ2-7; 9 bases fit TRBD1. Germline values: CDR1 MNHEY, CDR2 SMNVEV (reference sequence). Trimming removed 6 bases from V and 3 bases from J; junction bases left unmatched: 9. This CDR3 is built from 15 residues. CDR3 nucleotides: TGTGCCAGCAGCCGAAAGGGACAGGGACTCTACGAGCAGTACTTC. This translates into CASSRKGQGLYEQYF.

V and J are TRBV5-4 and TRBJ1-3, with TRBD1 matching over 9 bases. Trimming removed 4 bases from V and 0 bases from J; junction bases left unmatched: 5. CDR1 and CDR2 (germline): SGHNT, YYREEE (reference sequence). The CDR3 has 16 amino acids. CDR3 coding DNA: TGTGCCAGCAGCGCAGGGACAGGGAGCTCTGGAAACACCATATATTTT. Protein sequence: CASSAGTGSSGNTIYF.

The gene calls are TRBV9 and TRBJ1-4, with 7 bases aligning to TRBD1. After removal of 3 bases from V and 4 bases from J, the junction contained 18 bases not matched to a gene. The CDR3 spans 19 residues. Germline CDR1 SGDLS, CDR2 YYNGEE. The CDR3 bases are TGTGCCAGCAGCGCCTCAGGGGGAGGTAACGTGGGCGGTAATGAAAAACTGTTTTTT. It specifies CASSASGGGNVGGNEKLFF. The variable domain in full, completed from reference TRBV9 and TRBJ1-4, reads DSGVTQTPKHLITATGQRVTLRCSPRSGDLSVYWYQQSLDQGLQFLIQYYNGEERAKGNILERFSAQQFPDLHSELNLSSLELGDSALYFCASSASGGGNVGGNEKLFFGSGTQLSVL.

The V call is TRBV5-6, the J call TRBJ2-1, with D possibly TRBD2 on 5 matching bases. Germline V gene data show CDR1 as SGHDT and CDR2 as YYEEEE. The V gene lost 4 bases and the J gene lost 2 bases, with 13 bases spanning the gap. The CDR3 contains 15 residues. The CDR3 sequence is CASSPGVYAYNEQFF. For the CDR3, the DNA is TGTGCCAGCAGCCCCGGGGTGTACGCCTACAATGAGCAGTTCTTC.

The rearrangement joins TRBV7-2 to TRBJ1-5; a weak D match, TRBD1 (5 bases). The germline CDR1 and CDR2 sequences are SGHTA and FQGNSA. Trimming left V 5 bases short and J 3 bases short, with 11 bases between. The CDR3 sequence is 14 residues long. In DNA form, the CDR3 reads TGTGCCAGCAGCCTCAGGACATTCAATCAGCCCCAGCATTTT. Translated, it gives CASSLRTFNQPQHF.

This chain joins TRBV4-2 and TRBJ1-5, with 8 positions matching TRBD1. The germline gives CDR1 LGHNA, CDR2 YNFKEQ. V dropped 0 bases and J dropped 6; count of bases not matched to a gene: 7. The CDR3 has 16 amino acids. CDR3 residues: CASSQDLAGGRQPQHF. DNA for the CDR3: TGTGCCAGCAGCCAAGATCTTGCAGGGGGCCGTCAGCCCCAGCATTTT.

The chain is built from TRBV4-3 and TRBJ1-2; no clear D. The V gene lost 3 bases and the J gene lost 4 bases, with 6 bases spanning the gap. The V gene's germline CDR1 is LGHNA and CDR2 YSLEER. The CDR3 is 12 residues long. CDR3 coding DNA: TGCGCCAGCAGCCAGCCCAGCTATGGCTACACCTTC. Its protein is CASSQPSYGYTF.

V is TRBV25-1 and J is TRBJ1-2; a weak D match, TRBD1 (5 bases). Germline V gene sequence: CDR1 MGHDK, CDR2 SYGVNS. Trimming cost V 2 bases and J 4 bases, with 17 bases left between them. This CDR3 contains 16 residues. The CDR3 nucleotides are TGTGCCAGCAGTGAACAGGGCGGAGGGGCGATCTATGGCTACACCTTC. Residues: CASSEQGGGAIYGYTF.

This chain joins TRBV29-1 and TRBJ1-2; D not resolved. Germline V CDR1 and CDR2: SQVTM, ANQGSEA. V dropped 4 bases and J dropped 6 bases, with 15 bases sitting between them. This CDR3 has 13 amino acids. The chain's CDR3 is CSVVFSAGDGYTF. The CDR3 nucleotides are TGCAGCGTTGTTTTCAGTGCCGGGGATGGCTACACCTTC.

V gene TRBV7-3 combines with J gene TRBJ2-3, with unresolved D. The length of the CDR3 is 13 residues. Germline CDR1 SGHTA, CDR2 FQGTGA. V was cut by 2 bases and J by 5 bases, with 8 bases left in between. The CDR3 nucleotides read TGTGCCAGCAGCTTAGCGAGGCGAGATACGCAGTATTTT. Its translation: CASSLARRDTQYF. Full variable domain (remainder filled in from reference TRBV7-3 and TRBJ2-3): GAGVSQTPSNKVTEKGKYVELRCDPISGHTALYWYRQSLGQGPEFLIYFQGTGAADDSGLPNDRFFAVRPEGSVSTLKIQRTERGDSAVYLCASSLARRDTQYFGPGTRLTVL.

The CDR3 loop reads CSVDKRRDRASSEQFF. The CDR3 region has the DNA TGCAGCGTTGATAAAAGGCGGGACAGGGCGAGCAGTGAGCAGTTCTTC. This rearrangement joins TRBV29-1 to TRBJ2-1; TRBD1 matches 9 bases. The CDR3 is 16 amino acids. The germline CDR1 and CDR2 sequences are SQVTM and ANQGSEA. Trimming took 3 bases from V and 9 from J; bases not matched to a gene: 15.

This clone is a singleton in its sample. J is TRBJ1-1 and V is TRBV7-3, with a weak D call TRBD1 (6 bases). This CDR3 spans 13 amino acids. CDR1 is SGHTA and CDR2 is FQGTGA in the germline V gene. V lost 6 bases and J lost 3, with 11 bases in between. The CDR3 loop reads CASSQGPYTEAFF. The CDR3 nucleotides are TGTGCCAGCAGTCAGGGGCCGTACACTGAAGCTTTCTTT.

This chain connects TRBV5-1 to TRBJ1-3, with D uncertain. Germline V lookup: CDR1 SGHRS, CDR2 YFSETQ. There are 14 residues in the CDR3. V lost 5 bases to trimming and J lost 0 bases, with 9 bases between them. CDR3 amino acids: CASRQSSSGNTIYF. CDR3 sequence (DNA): TGCGCCAGCAGACAGTCGAGCTCTGGAAACACCATATATTTT. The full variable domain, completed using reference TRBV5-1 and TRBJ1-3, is KAGVTQTPRYLIKTRGQQVTLSCSPISGHRSVSWYQQTPGQGLQFLFEYFSETQRNKGNFPGRFSGRQFSNSRSEMNVSTLELGDSALYLCASRQSSSGNTIYFGEGSWLTVV.

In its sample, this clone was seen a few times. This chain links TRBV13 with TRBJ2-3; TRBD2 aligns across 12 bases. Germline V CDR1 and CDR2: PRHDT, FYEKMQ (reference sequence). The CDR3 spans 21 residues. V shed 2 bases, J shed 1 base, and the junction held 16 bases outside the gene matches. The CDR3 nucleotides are TGTGCCAGCAGCTTAACCACTCGACTAGCGGGGGCCAGGGCAGGCACAGATACGCAGTATTTT. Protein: CASSLTTRLAGARAGTDTQYF. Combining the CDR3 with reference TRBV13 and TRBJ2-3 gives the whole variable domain AAGVIQSPRHLIKEKRETATLKCYPIPRHDTVYWYQQGPGQDPQFLISFYEKMQSDKGSIPDRFSAQQFSDYHSELNMSSLELGDSALYFCASSLTTRLAGARAGTDTQYFGPGTRLTVL.

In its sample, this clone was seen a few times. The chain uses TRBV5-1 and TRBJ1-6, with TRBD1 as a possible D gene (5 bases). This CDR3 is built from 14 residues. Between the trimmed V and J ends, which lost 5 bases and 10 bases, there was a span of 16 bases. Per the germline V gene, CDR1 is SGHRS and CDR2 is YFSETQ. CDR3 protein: CASSLSPQESPLHF. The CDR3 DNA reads TGCGCCAGCAGTCTGAGCCCACAGGAATCACCCCTCCACTTT.

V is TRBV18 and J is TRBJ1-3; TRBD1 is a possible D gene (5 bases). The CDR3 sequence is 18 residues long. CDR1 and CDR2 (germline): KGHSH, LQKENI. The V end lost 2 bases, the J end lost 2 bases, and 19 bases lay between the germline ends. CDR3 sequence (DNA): TGTGCCAGCTCACCAAGCCGACAGCGGGCGAGGGCTGGAAACACCATATATTTT. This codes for CASSPSRQRARAGNTIYF. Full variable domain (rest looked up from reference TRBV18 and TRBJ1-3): NAGVMQNPRHLVRRRGQEARLRCSPMKGHSHVYWYRQLPEEGLKFMVYLQKENIIDESGMPKERFSAEFPKEGPSILRIQQVVRGDSAAYFCASSPSRQRARAGNTIYFGEGSWLTVV.